The present T cell receptor (beta chain) was sequenced within a study of T cells in Graves' hyperthyroidism and ophthalmopathy. Lactation, pregnancy, other autoimmune disease or uncontrolled infection excluded patients. PBMCs came from 9 to 10 ml fresh peripheral blood. Ten or more counts support this clonotype. There were TCR beta CDR3 regions amplified from RNA transcripts. Primed by the HTBI set, a first-round RT-PCR was run on the TCR CDR3. TCRdb re-derived calls from the multiplex PCR reads in MiXCR, one entry per CDR3 protein. The sample consists of 350,000 or so distinct CDR3 sequences, approximately 18% of them appearing once. The CDR3 length is 13 residues. V shed 8 bases and J shed 1 base, with 12 bases lying between them.

The sequencing input was blood. This sequence originates from a woman aged 45-59 years with Graves' hyperthyroidism. V usage is TRBV12-3 or TRBV12-4 and J usage is TRBJ2-7; D is tentatively TRBD1 or TRBD2 (5 bases each). The CDR3 protein is CASGTAPSYEQYF. The CDR3 DNA reads as TGTGCCAGCGGGACGGCCCCATCCTACGAGCAGTACTTC.